This TCR beta chain was documented in a study of cytotoxic CD8 clonotypes in ibrutinib-treated CLL. Study-level background: Enrolment comprised approximately 10 relapsed/refractory and roughly 15 treatment-naive patients; roughly 17 were IGHV unmutated.

V lost 3 bases and J lost 6, with 17 bases in between. CDR1 and CDR2 (germline): KGHSH, LQKENI. The CDR3 runs to 15 residues. Sequencing used immunoSEQ multiplex PCR; TCRdb keeps in-frame clones, though not all of them. This sample has about 200,000 clones; around 72% occur once, and the top ten carry around 15%. The V and J genes are TRBV18 and TRBJ1-1; D might be TRBD1 (5 bases). The material was PBMCs, obtained after 24 months of ibrutinib treatment. This receptor was identified in a human donor with chronic lymphocytic leukemia. In DNA form, the CDR3 reads TGTGCCAGCTCACCTTTGCGTTCGAGGGGTGCTGAAGCTTTCTTT. Translating gives CASSPLRSRGAEAFF.